The 26 T cell receptor beta chains listed next were all sequenced from one sample in a study of blood T cell repertoires in COVID-19. Sequencing used immunoSEQ multiplex PCR; TCRdb keeps in-frame clones, though not all of them. This sample yields 64,000 or so clones, of which more than 60% are seen a single time; more than 9.5% belongs to the top ten. Specimen: peripheral blood. Source of these receptors: a human donor in a cohort sampled during active COVID-19.

This chain links TRBV25-1 with TRBJ2-7; D ambiguous. Germline CDR1 MGHDK, CDR2 SYGVNS. The CDR3 extends over 13 amino acids. V was trimmed by 5 bases and J by 5 bases, leaving 13 bases between them. The CDR3 here is CASSRPGRDEQYF. The CDR3 nucleotides read TGTGCCAGCAGTAGGCCAGGCCGAGACGAGCAGTACTTC.

The chain links TRBV27 to TRBJ2-7; D call uncertain. Trimming left V 4 bases short and J 5 bases short, with 12 bases between. Germline CDR1 MNHEY, CDR2 SMNVEV (reference sequence). The CDR3 runs 13 residues. The CDR3 loop is CASSSTYVNEQYF. The CDR3 DNA is TGTGCCAGCAGTTCCACCTACGTGAACGAGCAGTACTTC.

The rearrangement uses TRBV24-1 and TRBJ1-2; 7 bases fit TRBD1. Germline V gene sequence: CDR1 KGHDR, CDR2 SFDVKD. The CDR3 runs to 15 residues. V was clipped by 4 bases and J by 0 bases; unmatched bases: 4. The CDR3 spells CATSEGDRANYGYTF. For the CDR3, the DNA is TGTGCCACCAGTGAGGGGGACAGAGCTAACTATGGCTACACCTTC.

The sample holds a few counts of this clone. The same CDR3 is also encoded by other DNA sequences in this sample. The rearrangement joins TRBV6-4 to TRBJ2-3, with a tentative D call TRBD1 (5 bases). CDR1 is MRHNA, CDR2 SNTAGT, per germline. The CDR3 consists of 13 residues. Trimming pared 3 bases from V and 1 base from J, leaving 5 bases between. The CDR3 bases are TGTGCCAGCAGTGAAGGGGGCACAGATACGCAGTATTTT. It translates to CASSEGGTDTQYF.

V usage is TRBV18 and J usage is TRBJ2-6; a possible D gene is TRBD2 (5 bases). The CDR3 sequence is 16 residues long. Germline V gene lookup returns CDR1 KGHSH and CDR2 LQKENI. Trimming took 6 bases from V and 4 from J, leaving 16 bases between them. The chain's CDR3 is CASSPIRTPGANVLTF. In DNA form, the CDR3 reads TGTGCCAGCTCGCCTATCAGGACTCCGGGGGCCAACGTCCTGACTTTC.

Only one count was recorded for this clone. This rearrangement joins TRBV10-1 to TRBJ2-5, with a possible D match to TRBD2 (5 bases). Germline assignment: CDR1 WNHNN and CDR2 SYGVQD (reference sequence). V dropped 6 bases and J dropped 0 bases, with 20 bases sitting between them. The CDR3 sequence is 17 residues long. The CDR3 reads CASSSEGIGGYQETQYF. The CDR3 DNA is TGCGCCAGCAGCTCTGAAGGCATCGGAGGATACCAAGAGACCCAGTACTTC.

This clone was detected only once. The chain uses TRBV7-2 and TRBJ2-4; 7 bases are shared with TRBD2. Germline V gene sequence: CDR1 SGHTA, CDR2 FQGNSA. Trimming cost V 5 bases and J 3 bases; bases outside gene matches: 10. There are 16 residues in the CDR3. This chain's CDR3 is CASSPNLGGFKNIQYF. As DNA, the CDR3 is TGTGCCAGCAGCCCAAACTTGGGGGGGTTCAAAAACATTCAGTACTTC.

The chain joins TRBV9 to TRBJ1-6; possible D gene TRBD1, 5 bases. Germline V lookup: CDR1 SGDLS, CDR2 YYNGEE. V was pared by 0 bases and J by 8 bases, with 15 bases between. The CDR3 spans 16 residues. The CDR3 spells CASSVDPDSLDSPLHF. In DNA, the CDR3 is TGTGCCAGCAGCGTAGATCCTGACAGTCTTGATTCACCCCTCCACTTT. The entire variable domain, with the rest obtained from reference TRBV9 and TRBJ1-6, is as follows: DSGVTQTPKHLITATGQRVTLRCSPRSGDLSVYWYQQSLDQGLQFLIQYYNGEERAKGNILERFSAQQFPDLHSELNLSSLELGDSALYFCASSVDPDSLDSPLHFGNGTRLTVT.

The rearrangement links TRBV28 to TRBJ2-7; D is perhaps TRBD1 (6 bases). Germline values: CDR1 MDHEN, CDR2 SYDVKM. The CDR3 contains 14 residues. Trimming pared 8 bases from V and 3 bases from J, leaving 17 bases between. Written as DNA, the CDR3 is TGTGCCAGCTCCCCCCCGAGACAGGTCTACGAGCAGTACTTC. Translation: CASSPPRQVYEQYF. Supplemented by reference TRBV28 and TRBJ2-7, the full variable domain reads DVKVTQSSRYLVKRTGEKVFLECVQDMDHENMFWYRQDPGLGLRLIYFSYDVKMKEKGDIPEGYSVSREKKERFSLILESASTNQTSMYLCASSPPRQVYEQYFGPGTRLTVT.

This clone was seen a handful of times. The V and J genes are TRBV13 and TRBJ2-2, with 7 bases aligning to TRBD1. The V gene end was trimmed by 5 bases and the J gene end by 6 bases; junction bases not matched to a gene: 6. Germline loops: CDR1 PRHDT, CDR2 FYEKMQ (reference sequence). CDR3 length equals 14 residues. The CDR3: CASSLQGIPGELFF. CDR3 DNA: TGTGCCAGCAGCCTACAGGGGATTCCCGGGGAGCTGTTTTTT. The entire variable domain, with the rest obtained from reference TRBV13 and TRBJ2-2, is as follows: AAGVIQSPRHLIKEKRETATLKCYPIPRHDTVYWYQQGPGQDPQFLISFYEKMQSDKGSIPDRFSAQQFSDYHSELNMSSLELGDSALYFCASSLQGIPGELFFGEGSRLTVL.

The genes are TRBV7-8 and TRBJ1-1; D is undetermined. The germline gives CDR1 SGHVS, CDR2 FQNEAQ. V was clipped by 3 bases and J by 0 bases, with 5 bases between them. CDR3 length equals 13 residues. The CDR3: CASSFQVNTEAFF. In DNA, the CDR3 is TGTGCCAGCAGCTTTCAGGTGAACACTGAAGCTTTCTTT.

The sample holds one count of this clone. The chain joins TRBV29-1 to TRBJ2-7; TRBD1 matches at 9 bases. Per the germline V gene, CDR1 is SQVTM and CDR2 is ANQGSEA. The CDR3 has 13 residues. Trimming took 4 bases from V and 4 from J; bases not matched to a gene: 5. The CDR3 nucleotides read TGCAGCGTTGCGGGGACAGGGCGTTACGAGCAGTACTTC. It yields the protein CSVAGTGRYEQYF.

The genes are TRBV19 and TRBJ2-7, with no clear D. There are 13 residues in the CDR3. CDR1 and CDR2 from the germline V gene are LNHDA and SQIVND (reference sequence). V shed 6 bases and J shed 2 bases, with 11 bases lying between them. This chain's CDR3 is CASRSSDTYEQYF. The CDR3 region has the DNA TGTGCCAGTAGGTCGAGCGATACCTACGAGCAGTACTTC.

This rearrangement joins TRBV19 to TRBJ1-2; D is perhaps TRBD1 (6 bases). Germline CDR1 and CDR2: LNHDA and SQIVND (reference sequence). Trimming took 6 bases from V and 3 from J, leaving 17 bases between them. The length of the CDR3 is 15 residues. Here the CDR3 DNA reads TGTGCCAGTAGGGAAACAGGGAATTCTGACTATGGCTACACCTTC. Translation gives CASRETGNSDYGYTF. The variable domain in full, with the rest retrieved from reference TRBV19 and TRBJ1-2, is DGGITQSPKYLFRKEGQNVTLSCEQNLNHDAMYWYRQDPGQGLRLIYYSQIVNDFQKGDIAEGYSVSREKKESFPLTVTSAQKNPTAFYLCASRETGNSDYGYTFGSGTRLTVV.

This chain joins TRBV20-1 and TRBJ2-1, with TRBD2 matching 9 bases. The CDR3 contains 11 residues. Per germline, CDR1 DFQATT and CDR2 SNEGSKA (reference sequence). J gave up 9 bases and V 6 bases, and 3 bases lay outside the gene matches. The CDR3 loop reads CSARTSVEQFF. As DNA, the CDR3 is TGCAGTGCAAGGACTAGCGTTGAGCAGTTCTTC.

The rearrangement uses TRBV5-5 and TRBJ2-7; D gene unclear. Germline V gives CDR1 SGHKS, CDR2 YYEKEE (reference sequence). This CDR3 has 12 residues. V shed 2 bases and J shed 5 bases, with 8 bases lying between them. CDR3 nucleotide sequence: TGTGCCAGCAGCTTACTCGGTCACGAGCAGTACTTC. It specifies CASSLLGHEQYF.

The chain carries TRBV4-3 and TRBJ2-3, with D possibly being TRBD1 (6 bases). CDR1 is LGHNA and CDR2 is YSLEER in the germline V gene. This CDR3 comprises 15 residues. Trimming left V 4 bases short and J 3 bases short, with 14 bases between. The CDR3 is CASSLSNQGTDTQYF. As DNA, the CDR3 is TGCGCCAGCAGCCTAAGCAACCAGGGGACAGATACGCAGTATTTT.

This chain joins TRBV24-1 and TRBJ1-1; 7 bases line up with TRBD1. CDR3 length equals 13 residues. After removal of 2 bases from V and 10 bases from J, the junction contained 6 bases not matched to a gene. Germline CDR1 and CDR2: KGHDR and SFDVKD. The CDR3 here is CATSDSRQGRAFF. CDR3 DNA sequence: TGTGCCACCAGTGATTCAAGACAGGGAAGAGCTTTCTTT.

The V gene is TRBV5-1, the J gene TRBJ2-1, with 9 bases aligning to TRBD2. CDR3 size: 15 residues. V shed 3 bases and J 10 bases; nucleotides not matched to a gene: 11. Germline assignment: CDR1 SGHRS and CDR2 YFSETQ. CDR3 sequence (DNA): TGCGCCAGCAGCTACCGTATAGCGGGAGATGACGAGCAGTTCTTC. Protein: CASSYRIAGDDEQFF.

The chain employs TRBV27 and TRBJ2-7; a weak D match, TRBD2 (6 bases). CDR1 is MNHEY, CDR2 SMNVEV, per germline (reference sequence). Trimming removed 3 bases at V and 2 bases at J, with 17 bases between. This CDR3 has 16 amino acids. The CDR3 loop reads CASSLGFGTPTYEQYF. The CDR3 coding sequence is TGTGCCAGCAGTTTGGGGTTTGGGACTCCCACCTACGAGCAGTACTTC.

This clone occurred a few times. The V call is TRBV14, the J call TRBJ2-3; no definite D call. The length of the CDR3 is 16 residues. V lost 0 bases to trimming and J lost 5 bases, with 15 bases between them. CDR1 is SGHDN and CDR2 is FVKESK in the germline V gene. CDR3 in amino acids: CASSQDNYVSQDTQYF. As DNA, the CDR3 is TGTGCCAGCAGCCAAGATAACTACGTTTCACAAGATACGCAGTATTTT.

The sample holds one count of this clone. In nucleotides, the CDR3 is TGTGCCAGTAGTGGGACTAGCGGCCCTGCTAGCACAGATACGCAGTATTTT. Amino acid sequence: CASSGTSGPASTDTQYF. This rearrangement joins TRBV19 to TRBJ2-3; TRBD2 matches at 11 bases. Germline CDR1 LNHDA, CDR2 SQIVND (reference sequence). With V trimmed by 5 bases and J by 0 bases, 7 bases remained unmatched. This CDR3 spans 17 amino acids.

This chain links TRBV7-2 with TRBJ1-1; maybe TRBD1 (6 bases). The germline V gene encodes CDR1 SGHTA and CDR2 FQGNSA. Trimming removed 1 base at V and 1 base at J, with 10 bases between. The CDR3 extends over 15 amino acids. The CDR3 DNA reads TGTGCCAGCAGCTTAGAGGGGGTGAAGAACACTGAAGCTTTCTTT. This gives the protein CASSLEGVKNTEAFF.

The gene calls are TRBV30 and TRBJ2-1; D possibly corresponds to TRBD1 (5 bases). V was clipped by 2 bases and J by 6 bases, with 17 bases between them. The CDR3 contains 15 residues. Germline V gene data show CDR1 as GTSNPN and CDR2 as SVGIG (reference sequence). CDR3 sequence: CAWSLDGGARNEQFF. Here the CDR3 DNA reads TGTGCCTGGAGTCTAGACGGTGGGGCTCGCAATGAGCAGTTCTTC.

The chain employs TRBV15 and TRBJ1-2, with 10 positions matching TRBD1. CDR1 and CDR2 (germline): LNHNV, YYDKDF (reference sequence). Trimming removed 3 bases from V and 3 bases from J; junction bases left unmatched: 10. The CDR3 is made up of 17 amino acids. CDR3 protein: CATSSETGGLGHYGYTF. DNA for the CDR3: TGTGCCACCAGCAGTGAGACAGGGGGCCTGGGGCACTATGGCTACACCTTC.

A word on this clone: At one boundary the junction diverges from the germline segment, which might be a read error. The gene calls are TRBV3-1 (or the pseudogene TRBV3-2) and TRBJ1-1; TRBD1 matches 8 bases. The germline gives CDR1 LGHDT, CDR2 YNNKEL (reference sequence). CDR3 length: 10 residues. This CDR3 reads CASSHLGQVF. CDR3 nucleotide sequence: TGTGCCAGCAGCCATTTGGGACAGGTCTTT.